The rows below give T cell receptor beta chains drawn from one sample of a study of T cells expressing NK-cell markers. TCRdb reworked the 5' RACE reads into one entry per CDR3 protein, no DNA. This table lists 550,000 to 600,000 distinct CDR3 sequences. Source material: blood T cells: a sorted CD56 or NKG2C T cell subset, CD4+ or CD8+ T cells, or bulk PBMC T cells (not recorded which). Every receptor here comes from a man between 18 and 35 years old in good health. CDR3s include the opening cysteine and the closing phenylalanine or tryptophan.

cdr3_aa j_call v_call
CASSRRGAAGKLNTDTQYF TRBJ2-3 TRBV7-3
CASSHPIAGTNTGELFF TRBJ2-2 TRBV4-2
CASSRAPSGSYNEQFF TRBJ2-1 TRBV2
CSARDRRVTYNEQFF TRBJ2-1 TRBV20-1
CATLQAGVDEQYF TRBJ2-7 TRBV10-2
CATSAPARETQYF TRBJ2-5 TRBV24-1
CASVRDRGRRDTQYF TRBJ2-3 TRBV2
CASSSGQGQNSPLHF TRBJ1-6 TRBV3-1
CASSQGGASGSLETQYF TRBJ2-5 TRBV4-3
CASSQTGKSNQPQHF TRBJ1-5 TRBV7-6
CASQTVGVNTEAFF TRBJ1-1 TRBV19
CSARGRGRAYETQYF TRBJ2-5 TRBV20-1
CSARRLGNEQYF TRBJ2-7 TRBV20-1
CASSLGSPPNNEQFF TRBJ2-1 TRBV7-8
CAVQHGGWRMGSPLHF TRBJ1-6 TRBV28
CASSPSTVSHGYTF TRBJ1-2 TRBV5-1
CASSDIAGAGETQYF TRBJ2-5 TRBV5-1
CASSLVDRGNGDTQYF TRBJ2-3 TRBV7-8
CASSLASGPFDNEQFF TRBJ2-1 TRBV5-1
CSAIRRGRRELFF TRBJ2-2 TRBV20-1
CASRIMGTHTDTQYF TRBJ2-3 TRBV6-1
CASSFSRRGTGSNQPQHF TRBJ1-5 TRBV5-5
CASSESLGSLTDTQYF TRBJ2-3 TRBV25-1
CASSLGQGLLQYF TRBJ2-7 TRBV27
CASSQVRTGLLEKLFF TRBJ1-4 TRBV4-2
CASSDSASGKDEQFF TRBJ2-1 TRBV6-4
CASSTPDLLSDTQYF TRBJ2-3 TRBV5-1
CASRVDTGTNTGELFF TRBJ2-2 TRBV2
CASSFNTREVEQYF TRBJ2-7 TRBV27
CATRIGTRTDTQYF TRBJ2-3 TRBV15
CASSRNSGLAGGYNEQFF TRBJ2-1 TRBV12-3/TRBV12-4
CASSSGMATDTQYF TRBJ2-3 TRBV7-3
CSGPQDGNTEAFF TRBJ1-1 TRBV29-1
CASSKGGTGGAETEAFF TRBJ1-1 TRBV21-1
CATSDLGVTDTQYF TRBJ2-3 TRBV24-1
CASSLVQASGTPLHF TRBJ1-6 TRBV5-6
CASSDPPGGSDTQYF TRBJ2-3 TRBV10-1
CASSPQDGSSPLHF TRBJ1-6 TRBV7-9
CASTGQGLYEQFF TRBJ2-1 TRBV5-6
CASRRGATISYNEQFF TRBJ2-1 TRBV4-2
CASSPGLAGVDSYNEQFF TRBJ2-1 TRBV6-1
CASSFGGRVDEQYF TRBJ2-7 TRBV11-2
CASSPRGTSTDTQYF TRBJ2-3 TRBV14
CAWSPLGGNTEAFF TRBJ1-1 TRBV30
CASSSQMGLFDEQYF TRBJ2-7 TRBV12-3/TRBV12-4
CTLRRVTHNEQFF TRBJ2-1 TRBV29-1